This TCR beta chain was identified in a study of shared clonotypes between healthy human individuals. Germline V gene lookup returns CDR1 WNHNN and CDR2 SYGVQD (reference sequence). The CDR3 spans 16 residues. V lost 6 bases, J lost 2 bases, and 11 bases stayed unmatched. The protocol was immunoSEQ multiplex PCR, while the TCRdb copy is restricted to in-frame clones and leaves out a portion. The top ten clones hold around 1.8% of a sample with around 700,000 clones, 72% of them seen once. Findings and caveats of the study: The generation probabilities recorded for non-shared clonotypes fell below those of clonotypes shared by all four donors.

This clone was picked up one time. The antigen is unknown. Researchers partitioned CD4+ cells into CD45RA+ naive and CD45RA-negative memory subsets. The rearrangement uses TRBV10-1 and TRBJ2-3; TRBD2 matches 7 bases. The TCR was taken from a woman aged 25 to 39 in good health. What was sequenced was memory CD4+ T cells sorted from blood. Subset noted: CD45RA-negative fraction. DNA for the CDR3: TGCGCCAGCAGCCGGACTCCAAGCGGGAACACAGATACGCAGTATTTT. Its protein is CASSRTPSGNTDTQYF.